This T cell receptor beta chain was recovered during a study of beta chain features in type 1 diabetes. Study summary: In age, gender and cell yields, patients were similar to healthy donors. General observations from the study: TCRB CDR3 length was moderately but significantly reduced in all four CD4+ subsets of Type 1 diabetes patients.

On this clone itself: Its target is not known.

Of the isolated RNA, all was reverse transcribed, and so the sequenced material was expressed TCRB transcripts. Clones were read by immunoSEQ multiplex PCR, and TCRdb kept only the in-frame ones, dropping some. The table includes 250,000 to 350,000 clones, about 13% detected once. Source material: naive CD4+ T cells from blood. This clonotype was obtained from a man aged 30 to 39 with type 1 diabetes.

CDR3 protein: CASSLGLASTGELFF. CDR3 bases: TGTGCCAGCAGCTTGGGACTAGCGAGCACCGGGGAGCTGTTTTTT. The chain combines TRBV11-2 with TRBJ2-2, with 10 bases fitting TRBD2. The V gene end was trimmed by 3 bases and the J gene end by 4 bases; junction bases not matched to a gene: 2. CDR3 length: 15 residues. The germline gives CDR1 SGHAT, CDR2 FQNNGV.